This record concerns one T cell receptor (beta chain) sequence. The antigen is not known. These data come from a study of tumor-infiltrating lymphocytes in primary liver carcinoma. Study in general: Ranging in age from 30 to 69 years, the patients were men and women. The study obtained roughly 3.5 to 7.5 million productive TCRbeta reads per sample, similar across tissue types.

The investigators made TCR beta cDNA from around 530 ng total RNA, using a constant-region primer. Slightly modified ARM-PCR, run as three nested multiplex PCR rounds, produced the TCR beta libraries. Rounds one and two of PCR, each of roughly 10 cycles, were primed with TRBV1-TRBV30 forward primers and a C-beta reverse primer. TCRdb reprocessed the multiplex PCR reads with MiXCR, giving one entry per CDR3 protein. The table shows a few hundred thousand distinct CDR3 sequences, with roughly 60% occurring only once. Per the germline V gene, CDR1 is MNHEY and CDR2 is SVGAGI. Trimming removed 2 bases from V and 7 bases from J, with 17 bases in between. The CDR3 runs 15 residues. Notes on the study in general: The study found a significantly higher top-250-clone fraction in tumors than in blood (p = 0.039).

It was unsorted whole blood that yielded blood RNA, and germline DNA was also extracted. The V and J genes are TRBV6-5 and TRBJ2-5; D is uncertain. The TCR comes from a young woman with primary liver carcinoma and hepatitis B virus infection. The sequencing input was peripheral blood. The CDR3 region is CASSYAETLPGTQYF. The CDR3 coding sequence is TGTGCCAGCAGTTACGCGGAGACACTCCCAGGGACCCAGTACTTC.